This section outlines one TCR beta chain sequence together with its context. This sample was included in a study of T cell changes during pregnancy in multiple sclerosis. Trimming took 7 bases from V and 0 from J, leaving 16 bases between them. Per the germline V gene, CDR1 is LNHDA and CDR2 is SQIVND (reference sequence). This CDR3 has 16 residues. TCRdb keeps only in-frame clones here, not all; method: immunoSEQ multiplex PCR. The table has around 39,000 clones, 88% seen once; the top ten hold 1.2%. This chain joins TRBV19 and TRBJ1-5; D gene uncertain. Sequenced material: CD4+ T cells from peripheral blood mononuclear cells, taken before pregnancy. This clonotype was obtained from a female donor with multiple sclerosis, enrolled in a pregnancy study. CDR3 in DNA: TGTGCCAGTACCCCTGGCACGAAAAGTAGCAATCAGCCCCAGCATTTT. Translated, it gives CASTPGTKSSNQPQHF.